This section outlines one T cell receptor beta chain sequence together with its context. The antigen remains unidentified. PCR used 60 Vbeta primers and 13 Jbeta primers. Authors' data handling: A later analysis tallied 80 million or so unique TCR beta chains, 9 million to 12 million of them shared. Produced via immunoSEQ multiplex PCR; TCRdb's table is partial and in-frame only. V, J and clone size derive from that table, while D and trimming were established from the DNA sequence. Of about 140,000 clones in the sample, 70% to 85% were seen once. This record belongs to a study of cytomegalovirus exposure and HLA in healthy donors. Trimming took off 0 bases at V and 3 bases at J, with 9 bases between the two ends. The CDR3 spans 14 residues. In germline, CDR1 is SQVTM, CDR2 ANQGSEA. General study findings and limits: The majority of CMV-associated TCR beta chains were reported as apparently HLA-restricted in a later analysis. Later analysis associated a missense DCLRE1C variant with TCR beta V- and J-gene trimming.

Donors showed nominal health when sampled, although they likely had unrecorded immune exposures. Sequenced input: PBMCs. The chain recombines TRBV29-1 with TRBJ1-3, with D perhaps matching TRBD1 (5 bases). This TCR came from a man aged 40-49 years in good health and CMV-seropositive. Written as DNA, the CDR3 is TGCAGCGTTGAAGATGGACAAAATGGAAACACCATATATTTT. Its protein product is CSVEDGQNGNTIYF.